These 5 T cell receptor beta chains originate from one sample sequenced in a study of blood T cell repertoires in COVID-19. TCRdb's copy holds only in-frame clones and misses some; the assay was immunoSEQ multiplex PCR. The repertoire holds around 69,000 clones, with roughly four fifths as singletons. The sample consisted of peripheral blood. These receptors all come from a woman between 70 and 85 years old with acute or convalescent COVID-19.

The gene calls are TRBV28 and TRBJ1-5, with D tentatively TRBD1 (5 bases). The germline CDR1 and CDR2 sequences are MDHEN and SYDVKM. V lost 10 bases and J 8 bases, leaving 21 bases between the germline ends. CDR3 length equals 14 residues. The CDR3 region has the DNA TGTGCCATCTCTGGAGGGGCAGGTAGAAAGCCCCAGCATTTT. Amino acids: CAISGGAGRKPQHF.

V and J are TRBV6-5 and TRBJ1-1, with TRBD1 matching over 10 bases. In germline, CDR1 is MNHEY, CDR2 SVGAGI. The CDR3 sequence is 13 residues long. V lost 7 bases to trimming and J lost 9 bases; unmatched junction nucleotides: 8. CDR3 coding DNA: TGTGCCAGCATTTTACGTGACAGGGGGCAAGCTTTCTTT. This encodes CASILRDRGQAFF.

The chain is built from TRBV29-1 and TRBJ2-2; 8 nucleotides line up with TRBD2. V trimming: 4 bases; J trimming: 7 bases; junction bases outside the gene matches: 5. The CDR3 loop spans 13 amino acids. The germline V gene encodes CDR1 SQVTM and CDR2 ANQGSEA. CDR3 region: CSVGSGSGGELFF. In nucleotides, the CDR3 is TGCAGCGTTGGGAGCGGGAGCGGCGGGGAGCTGTTTTTT.

The CDR3 DNA reads TGTGCCAGCAGCGTCCACTCCAGGAAGGGGAAGGATGAGCAGTTCTTC. Amino acids: CASSVHSRKGKDEQFF. This chain links TRBV9 with TRBJ2-1; D possibly corresponds to TRBD1 (5 bases). The V end was cut by 2 bases, the J end by 8 bases, with 20 bases between. The CDR3 length is 16 residues. Germline V CDR1 and CDR2: SGDLS, YYNGEE.

This sequence joins TRBV3-1 (or the pseudogene TRBV3-2) and TRBJ2-3, with D maybe TRBD2 (5 bases). V dropped 4 bases and J dropped 6 bases, with 5 bases sitting between them. This CDR3 is 11 amino acids long. The germline V gene has CDR1 LGHDT and CDR2 YNNKEL (reference sequence). The CDR3 region is CASSPGDTQYF. DNA for the CDR3: TGTGCCAGCAGCCCGGGGGATACGCAGTATTTT.